This paragraph covers one TCR beta chain sequence. Its specificity is unknown. The sample belongs to a study of T cell responses to AZD1222 COVID-19 vaccine. Repertoires were generated with immunoSEQ multiplex PCR, while TCRdb's copy carries only in-frame clones and drops some. The data contain approximately 90,000 clones, approximately 91% of them singletons. Overall study findings and caveats: Clonal diversity was possibly underestimated, and white British individuals and females predominated among donors. Of spike-specific TCRs, nearly half reportedly target regions left unmutated in variants.

The CDR3 has 14 amino acids. Germline lookup yields CDR1 MNHNS and CDR2 SASEGT. Trimming shortened V by 3 bases and J by 7 bases, and 10 bases separated the two germline ends. The J gene is TRBJ1-6, the V gene TRBV6-1; D is unclear. The material was peripheral blood, obtained 28 days after the second AZD1222 dose. This clonotype was obtained from an adult who received the AZD1222 COVID-19 vaccine. The CDR3 DNA follows: TGTGCCAGCAGTGAGGTCAGAAAAAATTCACCCCTCCACTTT. Encoded protein: CASSEVRKNSPLHF.